A selection of T cell receptor beta chains follows, all from one sample in a study of T cell responses to AZD1222 COVID-19 vaccine. TCRdb keeps only in-frame clones here, not all; method: immunoSEQ multiplex PCR. The sample consists of 120,000 to 150,000 clones, approximately 90% of them appearing once. Material: peripheral blood, obtained on day 0 of AZD1222 vaccination. The receptors shown here come from an adult in good health. CDR3s include the opening cysteine and the closing phenylalanine or tryptophan. The D gene is left open where the match is weak. The listing skips clone size in some rows; elsewhere it reads once, few, many or a size class.

d_gene,j_gene,v_gene,abundance,CDR3nt,CDR3aa
.,TRBJ2-7,TRBV5-8,.,TGTGCCAGCAGTATCACGGCGGGCGGGCAGTACTTC,CASSITAGGQYF
.,TRBJ1-5,TRBV18,.,TGTGCCAGCTCACCACTTCGGGGGACTGGCGATCAGCCCCAGCATTTT,CASSPLRGTGDQPQHF
.,TRBJ1-2,TRBV2,.,TGTGCCAGCAGCAGGACAGCGACCGAAAACTATGGCTACACCTTC,CASSRTATENYGYTF
.,TRBJ2-3,TRBV4-2,.,TGTGCCAGCAGCGTTCAGAGTAGCACAGATACGCAGTATTTT,CASSVQSSTDTQYF
TRBD1,TRBJ1-5,TRBV28,.,TGTGCCAGCAGTGACAGGGGCCCCGATCCAAATAGCAATCAGCCCCAGCATTTT,CASSDRGPDPNSNQPQHF
TRBD1,TRBJ2-3,TRBV3-1/TRBV3-2,.,TGTGCCAGCAGCCAAAGGCAGGGGGGCACAGATACGCAGTATTTT,CASSQRQGGTDTQYF
TRBD1,TRBJ2-7,TRBV5-6,.,TGTGCCAGCAGAAGGACAGGGGGCGTGGATGAGCAGTACTTC,CASRRTGGVDEQYF
TRBD2,TRBJ2-5,TRBV5-1,few,TGCGCCAGCAGCTTGGGTAGCGGGGGGGCCCAAGAGACCCAGTACTTC,CASSLGSGGAQETQYF
.,TRBJ2-5,TRBV19,.,TGTGCCAGTAACGATCGAGAAGAGACCCAGTACTTC,CASNDREETQYF
.,TRBJ1-5,TRBV7-2,.,TGTGCCAGCAGCTTAGAACAGCTTAGCAATCAGCCCCAGCATTTT,CASSLEQLSNQPQHF